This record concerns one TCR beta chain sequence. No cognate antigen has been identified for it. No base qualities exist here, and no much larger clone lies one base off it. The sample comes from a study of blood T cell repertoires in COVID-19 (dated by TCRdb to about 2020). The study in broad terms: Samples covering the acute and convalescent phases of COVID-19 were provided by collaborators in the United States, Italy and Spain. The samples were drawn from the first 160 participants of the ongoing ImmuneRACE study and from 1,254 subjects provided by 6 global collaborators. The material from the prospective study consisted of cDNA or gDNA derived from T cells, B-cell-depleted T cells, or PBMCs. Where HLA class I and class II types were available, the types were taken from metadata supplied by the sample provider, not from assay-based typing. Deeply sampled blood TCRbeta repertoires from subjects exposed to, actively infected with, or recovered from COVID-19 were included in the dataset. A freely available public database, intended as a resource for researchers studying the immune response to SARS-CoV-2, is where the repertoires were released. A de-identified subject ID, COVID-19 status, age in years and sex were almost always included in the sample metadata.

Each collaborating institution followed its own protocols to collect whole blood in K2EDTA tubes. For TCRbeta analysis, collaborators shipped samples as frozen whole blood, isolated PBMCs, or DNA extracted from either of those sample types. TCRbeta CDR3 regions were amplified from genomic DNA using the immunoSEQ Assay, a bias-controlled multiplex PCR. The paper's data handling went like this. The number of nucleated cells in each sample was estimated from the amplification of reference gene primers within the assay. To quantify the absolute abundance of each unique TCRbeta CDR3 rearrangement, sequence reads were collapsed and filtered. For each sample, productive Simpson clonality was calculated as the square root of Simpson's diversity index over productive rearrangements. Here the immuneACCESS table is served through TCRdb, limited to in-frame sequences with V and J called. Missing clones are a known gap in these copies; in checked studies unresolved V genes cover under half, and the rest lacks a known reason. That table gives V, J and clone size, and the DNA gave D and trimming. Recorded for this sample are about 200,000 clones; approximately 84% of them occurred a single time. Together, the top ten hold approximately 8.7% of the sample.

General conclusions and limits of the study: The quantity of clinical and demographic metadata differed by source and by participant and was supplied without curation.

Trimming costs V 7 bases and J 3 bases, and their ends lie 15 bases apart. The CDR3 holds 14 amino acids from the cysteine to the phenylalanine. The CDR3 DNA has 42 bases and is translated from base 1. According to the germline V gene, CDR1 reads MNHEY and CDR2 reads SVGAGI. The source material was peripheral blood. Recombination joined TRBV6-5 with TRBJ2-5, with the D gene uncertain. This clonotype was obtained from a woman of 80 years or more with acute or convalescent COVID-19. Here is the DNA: TGTGCCAGCATGCTACTGGTTACGAAAGAGACCCAGTACTTC. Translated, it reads CASMLLVTKETQYF.